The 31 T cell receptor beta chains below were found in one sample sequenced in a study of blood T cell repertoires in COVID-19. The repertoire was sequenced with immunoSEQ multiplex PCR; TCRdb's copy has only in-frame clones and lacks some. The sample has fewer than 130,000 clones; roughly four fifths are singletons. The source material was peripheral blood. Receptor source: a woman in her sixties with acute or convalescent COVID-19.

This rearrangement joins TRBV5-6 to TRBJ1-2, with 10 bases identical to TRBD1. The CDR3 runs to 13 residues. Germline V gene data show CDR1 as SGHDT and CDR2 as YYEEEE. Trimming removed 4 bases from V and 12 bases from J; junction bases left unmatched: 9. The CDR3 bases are TGTGCCAGCAGCCGAGACAGGGGGCAGTGGGACACCTTC. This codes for CASSRDRGQWDTF.

CDR3: CASSPRGGFDYGYTF. The CDR3 DNA follows: TGTGCCAGTAGCCCCCGCGGAGGTTTCGACTATGGCTACACCTTC. The V gene is TRBV19, the J gene TRBJ1-2; no definite D call. This CDR3 is 15 amino acids long. The V end was cut by 6 bases, the J end by 3 bases, with 17 bases between. Germline values: CDR1 LNHDA, CDR2 SQIVND (reference sequence).

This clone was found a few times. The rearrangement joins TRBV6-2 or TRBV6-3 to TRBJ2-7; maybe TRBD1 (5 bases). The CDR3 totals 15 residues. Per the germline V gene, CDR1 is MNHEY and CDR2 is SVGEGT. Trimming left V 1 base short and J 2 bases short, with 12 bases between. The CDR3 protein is CASSYYTDKTYEQYF. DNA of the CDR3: TGTGCCAGCAGTTACTACACGGACAAAACCTACGAGCAGTACTTC.

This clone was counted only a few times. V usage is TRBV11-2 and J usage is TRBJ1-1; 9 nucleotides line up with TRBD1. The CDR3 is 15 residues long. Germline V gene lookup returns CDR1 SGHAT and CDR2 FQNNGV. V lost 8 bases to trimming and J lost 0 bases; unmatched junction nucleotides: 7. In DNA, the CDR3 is TGTGCCAGCTTACGCGGGGACAGGGTGAACACTGAAGCTTTCTTT. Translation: CASLRGDRVNTEAFF.

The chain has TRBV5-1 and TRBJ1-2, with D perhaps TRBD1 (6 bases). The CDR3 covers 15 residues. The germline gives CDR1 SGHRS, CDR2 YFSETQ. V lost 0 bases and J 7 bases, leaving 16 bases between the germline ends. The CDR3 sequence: CASSLEVQGRGGYTF. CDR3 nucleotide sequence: TGCGCCAGCAGCTTGGAGGTTCAGGGCAGGGGTGGCTACACCTTC.

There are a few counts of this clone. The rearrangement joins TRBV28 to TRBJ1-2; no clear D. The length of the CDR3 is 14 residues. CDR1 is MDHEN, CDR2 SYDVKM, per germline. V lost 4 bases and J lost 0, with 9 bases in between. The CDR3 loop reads CASSSADSNYGYTF. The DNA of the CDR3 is TGTGCCAGCAGTTCTGCGGATTCTAACTATGGCTACACCTTC.

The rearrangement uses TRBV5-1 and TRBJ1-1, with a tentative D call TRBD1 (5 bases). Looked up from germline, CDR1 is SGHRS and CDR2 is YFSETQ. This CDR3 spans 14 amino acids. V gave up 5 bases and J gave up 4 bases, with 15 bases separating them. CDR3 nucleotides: TGCGCCAGCAGTTCAGCAGGCCAGGGCACTGAAGCTTTCTTT. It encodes CASSSAGQGTEAFF.

In DNA form, the CDR3 reads TGTGCCAGCAGCCTCACCCCGGGGAACTCCTACGAGCAGTACTTC. Amino acid sequence: CASSLTPGNSYEQYF. The V and J genes are TRBV9 and TRBJ2-7; perhaps TRBD2 as D (5 bases). This CDR3 has 15 amino acids. V was shortened by 4 bases and J by 0 bases, with 14 bases between the two germline ends. Germline assignment: CDR1 SGDLS and CDR2 YYNGEE.

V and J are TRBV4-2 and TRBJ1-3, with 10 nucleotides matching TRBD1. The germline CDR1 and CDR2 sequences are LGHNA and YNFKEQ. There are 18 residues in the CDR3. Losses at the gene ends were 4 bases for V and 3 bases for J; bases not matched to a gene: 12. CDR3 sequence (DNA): TGTGCCAGCAGCCTCCGGGACAGGGGAGCCCGTCTTGGAAACACCATATATTTT. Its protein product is CASSLRDRGARLGNTIYF.

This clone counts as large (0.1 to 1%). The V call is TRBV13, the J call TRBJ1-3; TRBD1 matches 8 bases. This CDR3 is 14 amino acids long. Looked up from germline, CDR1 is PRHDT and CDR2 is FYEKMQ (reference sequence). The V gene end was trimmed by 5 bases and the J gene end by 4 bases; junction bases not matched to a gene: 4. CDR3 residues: CASSLGTGGNTIYF. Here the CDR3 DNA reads TGTGCCAGCAGCCTTGGGACAGGCGGAAACACCATATATTTT.

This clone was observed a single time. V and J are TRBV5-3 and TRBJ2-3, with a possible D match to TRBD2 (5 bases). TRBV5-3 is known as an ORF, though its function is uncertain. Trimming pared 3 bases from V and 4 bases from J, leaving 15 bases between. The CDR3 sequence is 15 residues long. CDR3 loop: CARSSRAPGSDTQYF. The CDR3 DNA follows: TGTGCCAGAAGCTCTCGGGCCCCGGGGTCAGATACGCAGTATTTT.

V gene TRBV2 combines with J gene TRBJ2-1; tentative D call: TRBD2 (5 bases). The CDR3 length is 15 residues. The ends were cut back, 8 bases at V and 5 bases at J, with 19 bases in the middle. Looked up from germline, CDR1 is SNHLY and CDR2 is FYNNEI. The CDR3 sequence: CASEDSQLGHNEQFF. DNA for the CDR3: TGTGCCAGCGAGGACTCCCAGCTTGGGCACAATGAGCAGTTCTTC. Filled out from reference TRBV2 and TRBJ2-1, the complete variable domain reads EPEVTQTPSHQVTQMGQEVILRCVPISNHLYFYWYRQILGQKVEFLVSFYNNEISEKSEIFDDQFSVERPDGSNFTLKIRSTKLEDSAMYFCASEDSQLGHNEQFFGPGTRLTVL.

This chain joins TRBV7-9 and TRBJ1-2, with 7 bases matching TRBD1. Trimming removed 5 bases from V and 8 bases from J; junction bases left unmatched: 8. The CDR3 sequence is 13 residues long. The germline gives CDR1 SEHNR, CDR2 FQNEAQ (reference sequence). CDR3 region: CASSLTGVDGYTF. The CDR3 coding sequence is TGTGCCAGCAGCCTTACAGGGGTTGACGGCTACACCTTC.

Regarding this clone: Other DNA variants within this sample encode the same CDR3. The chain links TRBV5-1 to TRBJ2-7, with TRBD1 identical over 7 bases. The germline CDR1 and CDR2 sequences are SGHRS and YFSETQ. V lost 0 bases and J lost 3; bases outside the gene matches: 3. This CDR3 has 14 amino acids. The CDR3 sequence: CASSLGQGGYEQYF. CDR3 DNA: TGCGCCAGCAGCTTGGGACAGGGTGGCTACGAGCAGTACTTC.

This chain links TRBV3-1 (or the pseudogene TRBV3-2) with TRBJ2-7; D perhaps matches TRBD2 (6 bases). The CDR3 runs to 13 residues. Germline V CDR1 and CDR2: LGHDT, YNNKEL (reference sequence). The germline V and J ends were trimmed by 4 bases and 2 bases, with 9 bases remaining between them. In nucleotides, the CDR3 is TGTGCCAGCAGCCCGCGCGGGGCCTACGAGCAGTACTTC. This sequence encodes CASSPRGAYEQYF.

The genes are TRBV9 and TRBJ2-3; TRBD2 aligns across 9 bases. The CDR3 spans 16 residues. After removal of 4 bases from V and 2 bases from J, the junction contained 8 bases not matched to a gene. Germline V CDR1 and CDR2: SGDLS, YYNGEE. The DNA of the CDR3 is TGTGCCAGCAGCACGCGGGGGGGACTAACCACAGATACGCAGTATTTT. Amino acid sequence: CASSTRGGLTTDTQYF.

The CDR3 sequence is CASSFTGYTEAFF. In nucleotides, the CDR3 is TGTGCCAGCTCCTTTACAGGGTACACTGAAGCTTTCTTT. V gene TRBV6-5 combines with J gene TRBJ1-1; D may be TRBD1 (6 bases). Per the germline V gene, CDR1 is MNHEY and CDR2 is SVGAGI. The germline V and J ends were trimmed by 8 bases and 3 bases, with 13 bases remaining between them. The CDR3 runs 13 residues.

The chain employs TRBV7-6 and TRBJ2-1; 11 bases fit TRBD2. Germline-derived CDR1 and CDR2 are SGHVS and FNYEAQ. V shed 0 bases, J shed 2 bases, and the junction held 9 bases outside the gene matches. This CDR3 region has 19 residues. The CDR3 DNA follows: TGTGCCAGCAGCTTAGCTAGCGGGGGGGCCTTACGAACCTACAATGAGCAGTTCTTC. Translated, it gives CASSLASGGALRTYNEQFF. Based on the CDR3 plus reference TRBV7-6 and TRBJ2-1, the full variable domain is GAGVSQSPRYKVTKRGQDVALRCDPISGHVSLYWYRQALGQGPEFLTYFNYEAQQDKSGLPNDRFSAERPEGSISTLTIQRTEQRDSAMYRCASSLASGGALRTYNEQFFGPGTRLTVL.

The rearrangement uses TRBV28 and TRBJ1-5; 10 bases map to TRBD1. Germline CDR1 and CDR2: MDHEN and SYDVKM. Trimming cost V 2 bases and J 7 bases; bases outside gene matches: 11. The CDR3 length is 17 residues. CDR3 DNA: TGTGCCAGCAGTTTAGGAGGGACAGGGGAGTTAGGACAGCCCCAGCATTTT. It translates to CASSLGGTGELGQPQHF.

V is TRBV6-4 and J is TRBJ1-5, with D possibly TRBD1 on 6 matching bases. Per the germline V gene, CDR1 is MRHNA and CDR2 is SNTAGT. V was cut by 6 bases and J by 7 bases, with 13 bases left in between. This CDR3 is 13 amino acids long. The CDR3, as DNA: TGTGCCAGCAGCAACAGGGTGGGGCAGCCCCAGCATTTT. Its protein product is CASSNRVGQPQHF.

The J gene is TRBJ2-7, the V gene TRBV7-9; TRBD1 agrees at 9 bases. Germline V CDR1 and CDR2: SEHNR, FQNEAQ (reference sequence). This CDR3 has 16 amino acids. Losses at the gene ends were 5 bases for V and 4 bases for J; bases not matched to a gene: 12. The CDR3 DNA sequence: TGTGCCAGCAGCGGAGGTTCCGGGACAGGGTTGTACGAGCAGTACTTC. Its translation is CASSGGSGTGLYEQYF.

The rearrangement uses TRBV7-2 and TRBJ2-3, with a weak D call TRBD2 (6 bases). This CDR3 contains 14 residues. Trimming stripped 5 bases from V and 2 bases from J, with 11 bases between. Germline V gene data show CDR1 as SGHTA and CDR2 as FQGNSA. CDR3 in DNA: TGTGCCAGCAGCCGGACTACTTACACAGATACGCAGTATTTT. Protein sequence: CASSRTTYTDTQYF.

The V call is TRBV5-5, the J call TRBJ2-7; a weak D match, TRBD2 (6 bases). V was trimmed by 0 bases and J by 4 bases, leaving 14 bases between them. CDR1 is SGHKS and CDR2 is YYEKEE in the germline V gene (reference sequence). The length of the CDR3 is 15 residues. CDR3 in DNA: TGTGCCAGCAGCTTGGGGACTACCAACTTTTACGAGCAGTACTTC. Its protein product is CASSLGTTNFYEQYF.

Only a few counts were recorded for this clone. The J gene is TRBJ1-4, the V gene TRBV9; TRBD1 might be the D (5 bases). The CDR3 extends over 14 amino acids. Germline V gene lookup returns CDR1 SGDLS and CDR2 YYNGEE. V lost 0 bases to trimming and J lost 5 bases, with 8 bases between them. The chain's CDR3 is CASSVAQGNEKLFF. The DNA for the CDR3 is TGTGCCAGCAGCGTAGCCCAGGGAAATGAAAAACTGTTTTTT.

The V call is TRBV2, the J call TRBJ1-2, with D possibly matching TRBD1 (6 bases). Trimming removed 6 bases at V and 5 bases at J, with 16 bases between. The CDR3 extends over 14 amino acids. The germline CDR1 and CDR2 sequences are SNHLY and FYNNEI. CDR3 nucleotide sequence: TGTGCCAGCAGAGGACAGACCCCAGGGTATGGCTACACCTTC. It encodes CASRGQTPGYGYTF.

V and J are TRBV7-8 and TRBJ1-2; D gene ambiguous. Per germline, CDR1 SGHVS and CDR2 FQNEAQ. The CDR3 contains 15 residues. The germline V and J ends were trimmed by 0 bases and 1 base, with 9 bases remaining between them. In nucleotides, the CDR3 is TGTGCCAGCAGCTTAGCGCGGAGTCGTAACTATGGCTACACCTTC. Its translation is CASSLARSRNYGYTF. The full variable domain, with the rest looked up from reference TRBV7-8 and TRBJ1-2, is GAGVSQSPRYKVAKRGQDVALRCDPISGHVSLFWYQQALGQGPEFLTYFQNEAQLDKSGLPSDRFFAERPEGSVSTLKIQRTQQEDSAVYLCASSLARSRNYGYTFGSGTRLTVV.

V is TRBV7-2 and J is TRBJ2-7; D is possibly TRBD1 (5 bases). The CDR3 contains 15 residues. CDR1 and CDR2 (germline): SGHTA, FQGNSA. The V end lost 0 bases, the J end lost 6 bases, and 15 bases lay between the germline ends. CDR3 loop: CASSLALGPQGEQYF. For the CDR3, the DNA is TGTGCCAGCAGCTTAGCGCTTGGGCCCCAGGGCGAGCAGTACTTC.

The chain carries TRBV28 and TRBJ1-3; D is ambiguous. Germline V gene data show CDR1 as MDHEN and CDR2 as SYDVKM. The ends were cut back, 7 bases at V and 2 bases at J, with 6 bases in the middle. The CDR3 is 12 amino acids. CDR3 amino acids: CASTVTGNTIYF. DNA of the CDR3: TGTGCCAGCACAGTCACTGGAAACACCATATATTTT.

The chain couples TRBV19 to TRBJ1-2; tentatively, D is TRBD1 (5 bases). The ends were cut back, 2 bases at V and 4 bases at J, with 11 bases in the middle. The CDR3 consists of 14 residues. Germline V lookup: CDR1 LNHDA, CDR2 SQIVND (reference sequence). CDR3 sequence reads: CASSISSGGYGYTF. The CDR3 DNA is TGTGCCAGTAGTATATCCTCCGGGGGCTATGGCTACACCTTC.

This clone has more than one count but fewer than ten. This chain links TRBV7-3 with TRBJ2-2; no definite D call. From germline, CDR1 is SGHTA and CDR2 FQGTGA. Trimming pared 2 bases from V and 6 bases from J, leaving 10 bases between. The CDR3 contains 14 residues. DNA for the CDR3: TGTGCCAGCAGCTTAGTCATTGAGTCCGGGGAGCTGTTTTTT. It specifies CASSLVIESGELFF.

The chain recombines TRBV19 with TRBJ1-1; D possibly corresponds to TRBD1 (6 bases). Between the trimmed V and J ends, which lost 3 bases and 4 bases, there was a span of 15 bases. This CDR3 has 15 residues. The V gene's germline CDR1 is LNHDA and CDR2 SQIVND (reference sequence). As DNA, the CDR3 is TGTGCCAGTAGTATTCTCTCCACAGGGCGCACTGAAGCTTTCTTT. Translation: CASSILSTGRTEAFF.